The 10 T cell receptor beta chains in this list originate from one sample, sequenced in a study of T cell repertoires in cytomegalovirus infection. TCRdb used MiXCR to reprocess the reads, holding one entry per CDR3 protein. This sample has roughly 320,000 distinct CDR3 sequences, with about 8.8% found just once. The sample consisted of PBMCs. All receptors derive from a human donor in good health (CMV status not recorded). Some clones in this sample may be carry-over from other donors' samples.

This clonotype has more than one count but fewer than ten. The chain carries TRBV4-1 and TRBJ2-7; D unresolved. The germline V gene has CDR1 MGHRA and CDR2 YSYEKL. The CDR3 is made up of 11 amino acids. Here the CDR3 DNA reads TGTGCCAGCCTGCCCCCCTACGAGCAGTACGTC. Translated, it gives CASLPPYEQYV.

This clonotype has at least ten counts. In DNA, the CDR3 is TGTGCCAGCATGCCAAATCAGGGTTATTATGGCTACACCTTC. Its translation is CASMPNQGYYGYTF. This chain connects TRBV2 to TRBJ1-2; tentatively, D is TRBD1 (5 bases). Trimming stripped 7 bases from V and 5 bases from J, with 17 bases between. CDR1 and CDR2 from the germline V gene are SNHLY and FYNNEI. This CDR3 comprises 14 residues.

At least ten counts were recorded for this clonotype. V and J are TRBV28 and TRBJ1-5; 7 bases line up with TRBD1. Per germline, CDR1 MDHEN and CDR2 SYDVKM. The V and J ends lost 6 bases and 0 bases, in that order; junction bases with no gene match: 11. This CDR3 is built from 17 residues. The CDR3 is CASSPPDRPYSNQPQHF. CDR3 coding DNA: TGTGCCAGCAGCCCCCCGGACAGGCCTTATAGCAATCAGCCCCAGCATTTT.

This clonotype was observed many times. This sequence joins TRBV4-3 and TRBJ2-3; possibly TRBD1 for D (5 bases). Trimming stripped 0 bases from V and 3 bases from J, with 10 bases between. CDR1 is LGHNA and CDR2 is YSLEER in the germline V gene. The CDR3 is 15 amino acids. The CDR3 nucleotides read TGCGCCAGCAGCCAAGAGGGAAGGGGAACAGATACGCAGTATTTT. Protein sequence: CASSQEGRGTDTQYF.

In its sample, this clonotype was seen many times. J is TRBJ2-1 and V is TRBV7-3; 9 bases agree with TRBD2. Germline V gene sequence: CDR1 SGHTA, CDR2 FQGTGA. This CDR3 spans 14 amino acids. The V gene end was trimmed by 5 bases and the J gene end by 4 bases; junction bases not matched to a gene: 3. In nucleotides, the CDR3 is TGTGCCAGCAGCGGGGCGGGGGGGTACAATGAGCAGTTCTTC. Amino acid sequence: CASSGAGGYNEQFF.

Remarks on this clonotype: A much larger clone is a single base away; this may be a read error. In nucleotides, the CDR3 is TGTGCCAGCAGCTCGGAGGGGAACACTGAAGCTTTCTTT. The encoded protein is CASSSEGNTEAFF. The J gene is TRBJ1-1, the V gene TRBV11-1, with D uncertain. The ends were cut back, 4 bases at V and 1 base at J, with 7 bases in the middle. This CDR3 comprises 13 residues. Germline V gene sequence: CDR1 SGHAT, CDR2 FQDESV (reference sequence).

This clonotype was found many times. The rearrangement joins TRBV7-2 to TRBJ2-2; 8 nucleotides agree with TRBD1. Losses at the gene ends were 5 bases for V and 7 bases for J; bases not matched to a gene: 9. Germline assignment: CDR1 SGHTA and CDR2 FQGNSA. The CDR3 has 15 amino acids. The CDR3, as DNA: TGTGCCAGCAGCCATAGCCAGGGGGCCATCGGGGAGCTGTTTTTT. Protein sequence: CASSHSQGAIGELFF. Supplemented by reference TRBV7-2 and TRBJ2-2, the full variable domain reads GAGVSQSPSNKVTEKGKDVELRCDPISGHTALYWYRQSLGQGLEFLIYFQGNSAPDKSGLPSDRFSAERTGGSVSTLTIQRTQQEDSAVYLCASSHSQGAIGELFFGEGSRLTVL.

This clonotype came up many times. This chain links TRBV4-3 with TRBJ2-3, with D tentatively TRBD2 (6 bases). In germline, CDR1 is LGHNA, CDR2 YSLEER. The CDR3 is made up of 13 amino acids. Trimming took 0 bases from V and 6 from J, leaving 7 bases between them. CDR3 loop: CASSQDGGDTQYF. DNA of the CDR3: TGCGCCAGCAGCCAAGATGGAGGGGATACGCAGTATTTT.

The CDR3 bases are TGCAGCGTAGGGGTTGACTATGGCTACACCTTC. Its protein is CSVGVDYGYTF. The chain is built from TRBV29-1 and TRBJ1-2; TRBD1 is a possible D gene (5 bases). The CDR3 loop spans 11 amino acids. From germline, CDR1 is SQVTM and CDR2 ANQGSEA. V was pared by 6 bases and J by 3 bases, with 8 bases between.

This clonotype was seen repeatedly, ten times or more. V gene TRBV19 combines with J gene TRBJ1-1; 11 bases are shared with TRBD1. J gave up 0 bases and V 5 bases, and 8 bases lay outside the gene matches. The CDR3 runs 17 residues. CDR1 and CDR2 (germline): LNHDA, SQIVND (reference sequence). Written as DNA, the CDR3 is TGTGCCAGTAGTCCACGGACAGGGGGCGTTATGAACACTGAAGCTTTCTTT. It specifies CASSPRTGGVMNTEAFF.